These T cell receptor beta chains were read from a single sample in a study of immune evolution from preneoplasia to lung adenocarcinoma. Produced via immunoSEQ multiplex PCR; TCRdb's table is partial and in-frame only. The sample has about 5,000 clones, roughly 77% seen once. The sample comprised FFPE minimally invasive lung adenocarcinoma tissue. The receptors come from a person between 65 and 79 years old with lung adenocarcinoma. Both conserved end residues are part of each CDR3. A D gene is named only where the DNA matches it firmly. Size is omitted from some rows. Given values are once, few, many or a class for expanded clones.

D gene | J gene | V gene | clone size | CDR3 protein | CDR3 DNA
TRBD1 | TRBJ1-3 | TRBV2 | . | CASSPGGGGNTIYF | TGTGCCAGCAGCCCAGGGGGTGGTGGAAACACCATATATTTT
. | TRBJ2-7 | TRBV19 | . | CASSKERSTYEQYF | TGTGCCAGTAGTAAGGAGCGGAGCACCTACGAGCAGTACTTC
TRBD1 | TRBJ2-7 | TRBV27 | . | CASSGRQGMEYF | TGTGCCAGCAGTGGAAGACAGGGAATGGAGTACTTC
. | TRBJ1-5 | TRBV6-1 | . | CASSNSNQPQHF | TGTGCCAGCTCGAATAGCAATCAGCCCCAGCATTTT
. | TRBJ1-1 | TRBV5-1 | . | CASSLGWGTEAFF | TGCGCCAGCAGCCTGGGGTGGGGGACTGAAGCTTTCTTT
. | TRBJ1-3 | TRBV5-6 | . | CASSLRGETIYF | TGTGCCAGCAGCTTGAGGGGTGAGACCATATATTTT
. | TRBJ2-1 | TRBV29-1 | . | CSVEVASGSPEFF | .
TRBD2 | TRBJ2-1 | TRBV29-1 | few | CSVEDQLAGSYNEQFF | TGCAGCGTTGAAGATCAACTAGCGGGGTCCTACAATGAGCAGTTCTTC
. | TRBJ2-1 | TRBV7-2 | . | CASSSGPNNEQFF | TGTGCCAGCAGCTCGGGACCCAACAATGAGCAGTTCTTC
. | TRBJ1-2 | TRBV14 | . | CASSTGQSGYTF | TGTGCCAGCAGTACAGGGCAATCTGGCTACACCTTC
TRBD2 | TRBJ2-7 | TRBV7-9 | . | CASSLRKGGRDEQYF | TGTGCCAGCAGTCTTCGAAAAGGCGGGAGGGACGAGCAGTACTTC
TRBD1 | TRBJ1-4 | TRBV11-1 | . | CASSKGQENEKLFF | TGTGCCAGCAGTAAAGGACAGGAGAATGAAAAACTGTTTTTT
TRBD1 | TRBJ2-7 | TRBV7-8 | . | CASSSTLTGDYEQYF | TGTGCCAGCAGCTCGACCCTAACAGGGGACTACGAGCAGTACTTC
TRBD1 | TRBJ2-1 | TRBV6-4 | . | CASSAGTGGYNEQFF | TGTGCCAGCAGTGCCGGGACAGGGGGCTACAATGAGCAGTTCTTC
TRBD2 | TRBJ2-7 | TRBV9 | few | CASSVEASGMYEQYF | TGTGCCAGCAGCGTAGAGGCTAGCGGGATGTACGAGCAGTACTTC
. | TRBJ2-3 | TRBV6-1 | . | CASSEWDSRADTQYF | TGTGCCAGCAGTGAATGGGACTCCCGGGCAGATACGCAGTATTTT
. | TRBJ2-1 | TRBV7-9 | once | CASSSRDTANEQFF | TGTGCCAGCAGCTCCCGGGACACGGCGAATGAGCAGTTCTTC
TRBD2 | TRBJ2-1 | TRBV11-1 | few | CASSRPTSPYNEQFF | TGTGCCAGCAGCCGGCCGACTAGCCCTTACAATGAGCAGTTCTTC
TRBD1 | TRBJ2-7 | TRBV11-3 | . | CASSARDRGPYEQYF | TGTGCCAGCAGCGCCCGGGACAGGGGACCCTACGAGCAGTACTTC
. | TRBJ1-5 | TRBV10-3 | . | CAISESRGSNQPQHF | TGTGCCATCAGTGAGTCACGGGGGAGCAATCAGCCCCAGCATTTT
TRBD1 | TRBJ2-7 | TRBV7-3 | . | CASSYGQGPYEQYF | TGTGCCAGCAGCTATGGACAGGGACCGTACGAGCAGTACTTC
. | TRBJ2-7 | TRBV4-2 | . | CASSQGTGLPMWGYEQYF | TGTGCCAGCAGCCAAGGGACGGGACTCCCTATGTGGGGCTACGAGCAGTACTTC
. | TRBJ2-3 | TRBV28 | . | CASSLPSGLTDTQYF | TGTGCCAGCAGCCTGCCTTCGGGACTCACAGATACGCAGTATTTT
TRBD1 | TRBJ1-4 | TRBV4-1 | . | CASSQTERQGAKEKLFF | TGCGCCAGCAGCCAAACCGAAAGACAGGGGGCGAAAGAAAAACTGTTTTTT
TRBD2 | TRBJ2-3 | TRBV6-8 | . | CASTLRLAGSTDTQYF | TGTGCCAGCACCCTTCGACTAGCGGGGAGCACAGATACGCAGTATTTT
TRBD2 | TRBJ2-3 | TRBV7-9 | . | CASSLGAGAGDTQYF | TGTGCCAGCAGCTTAGGGGCGGGAGCGGGAGATACGCAGTATTTT
TRBD2 | TRBJ2-3 | TRBV27 | . | CASRQAGDSDTQYF | TGTGCCAGCAGGCAGGCGGGAGACTCAGATACGCAGTATTTT
TRBD2 | TRBJ2-2 | TRBV4-2 | . | CASSPLAGDTGELFF | TGTGCCAGCAGCCCCCTAGCGGGAGACACCGGGGAGCTGTTTTTT
. | TRBJ2-2 | TRBV7-8 | once | CASSRGRGRTGELFF | TGTGCCAGCAGCCGAGGGCGGGGTCGTACTGGGGAGCTGTTTTTT
. | TRBJ2-3 | TRBV19 | . | CASSPETSDTQYF | TGTGCCAGTAGTCCGGAGACGTCAGATACGCAGTATTTT
. | TRBJ1-3 | TRBV15 | . | CATRRGSDTIYF | TGTGCCACCCGAAGGGGTTCGGACACCATATATTTT